The rows below give T cell receptor beta chains drawn from one sample of a study of T cells in Graves' hyperthyroidism and ophthalmopathy. One entry per CDR3 protein, called by TCRdb with MiXCR from the multiplex PCR reads. The table records approximately 400,000 distinct CDR3 sequences, about a fifth of them present only once. Sequencing was carried out using blood. Source of these receptors: a young man with Graves' ophthalmopathy. CDR3s include the opening cysteine and the closing phenylalanine or tryptophan. D genes are given only for firm matches. Not every row has a clone size; where given, it reads once, few, many or a size class.

d_call: .
j_call: TRBJ1-6
clone_size: .
v_call: TRBV28
cdr3_aa: CASRVTNSPRHF
cdr3_nt: TGTGCCAGCAGGGTTACTAATTCACCCCGCCACTTT

d_call: TRBD2
j_call: TRBJ2-5
clone_size: .
v_call: TRBV4-1
cdr3_aa: CASSQDSQAGVPLKTQYF
cdr3_nt: TGCGCCAGCAGCCAAGACTCCCAAGCGGGGGTCCCCCTGAAGACCCAGTACTTC

d_call: TRBD1
j_call: TRBJ1-1
clone_size: many
v_call: TRBV6-5
cdr3_aa: CASSYLDRVNTEAFF
cdr3_nt: TGTGCCAGCAGTTACTTAGACAGGGTGAACACTGAAGCTTTCTTT

d_call: .
j_call: TRBJ1-5
clone_size: many
v_call: TRBV27
cdr3_aa: CASSPQDRNQPQHF
cdr3_nt: TGTGCCAGCAGTCCCCAAGATCGCAATCAGCCCCAGCATTTT

d_call: .
j_call: TRBJ2-5
clone_size: .
v_call: TRBV24-1
cdr3_aa: CATSEARPTQETQYF
cdr3_nt: TGTGCCACCAGTGAAGCACGGCCAACCCAAGAGACCCAGTACTTC

d_call: .
j_call: TRBJ1-4
clone_size: .
v_call: TRBV15
cdr3_aa: CATSRYATNEKLFF
cdr3_nt: TGTGCCACCAGCAGATATGCAACTAATGAAAAACTGTTTTTT

d_call: .
j_call: TRBJ2-3
clone_size: .
v_call: TRBV9
cdr3_aa: CASSGPASNTQYF
cdr3_nt: TGTGCCAGCAGCGGACCCGCGAGCAATACGCAGTATTTT

d_call: TRBD1
j_call: TRBJ1-2
clone_size: many
v_call: TRBV5-6
cdr3_aa: CASSPGTGEEYGYTF
cdr3_nt: TGTGCCAGCAGCCCAGGGACAGGGGAGGAGTATGGCTACACCTTC

d_call: .
j_call: TRBJ1-5
clone_size: .
v_call: TRBV5-1
cdr3_aa: CASSLGPPSNQPQHF
cdr3_nt: TGCGCCAGCAGCTTGGGTCCACCCTCCAATCAGCCCCAGCATTTT

d_call: .
j_call: TRBJ2-7
clone_size: .
v_call: TRBV29-1
cdr3_aa: CSVGWGAYEQYF
cdr3_nt: TGCAGCGTTGGGTGGGGGGCCTACGAGCAGTACTTC

d_call: .
j_call: TRBJ1-2
clone_size: .
v_call: TRBV19
cdr3_aa: CVSSIGRFYGYTF
cdr3_nt: TGTGTCAGTAGTATAGGCAGATTCTATGGCTACACCTTC

d_call: .
j_call: TRBJ1-3
clone_size: few
v_call: TRBV20-1
cdr3_aa: CSAEQAHSGNTIYF
cdr3_nt: TGCAGTGCTGAACAGGCTCACTCTGGAAACACCATATATTTT

d_call: .
j_call: TRBJ2-1
clone_size: many
v_call: TRBV12-3/TRBV12-4
cdr3_aa: CASTLLAYLAPNEQFF
cdr3_nt: TGTGCCAGCACCCTTCTCGCCTATCTTGCCCCCAATGAGCAGTTCTTC

d_call: TRBD2
j_call: TRBJ2-3
clone_size: many
v_call: TRBV12-3/TRBV12-4
cdr3_aa: CASNHRGTSGADTQYF
cdr3_nt: TGTGCCAGCAACCATCGAGGGACTAGCGGGGCAGATACGCAGTATTTT

d_call: .
j_call: TRBJ1-1
clone_size: .
v_call: TRBV19
cdr3_aa: CASSPGQPEAFF
cdr3_nt: TGTGCCAGTAGCCCTGGACAGCCTGAAGCTTTCTTT

d_call: .
j_call: TRBJ2-7
clone_size: many
v_call: TRBV6-1
cdr3_aa: CASSEIYEQYF
cdr3_nt: TGTGCCAGCAGTGAAATCTACGAGCAGTACTTC

d_call: TRBD1
j_call: TRBJ1-1
clone_size: .
v_call: TRBV29-1
cdr3_aa: CSAFRTGGQAFF
cdr3_nt: TGCAGCGCCTTCAGGACAGGGGGCCAGGCTTTCTTT

d_call: TRBD2
j_call: TRBJ2-2
clone_size: .
v_call: TRBV11-2
cdr3_aa: CASSLGLAGRAGELFF
cdr3_nt: TGTGCCAGCAGCTTAGGTTTAGCGGGGCGTGCCGGGGAGCTGTTTTTT

d_call: .
j_call: TRBJ1-3
clone_size: many
v_call: TRBV2
cdr3_aa: CASLRVLGNTIYF
cdr3_nt: TGTGCCAGTCTCAGGGTCCTTGGAAACACCATATATTTT

d_call: TRBD1
j_call: TRBJ1-2
clone_size: many
v_call: TRBV2
cdr3_aa: CASSEGQGAGGYTF
cdr3_nt: TGTGCCAGCTCCGAGGGACAGGGGGCAGGTGGCTACACCTTC

d_call: .
j_call: TRBJ1-3
clone_size: many
v_call: TRBV11-2
cdr3_aa: CASSLEWVSGNTIYF
cdr3_nt: TGTGCCAGCAGCTTAGAATGGGTCTCTGGAAACACCATATATTTT

d_call: .
j_call: TRBJ1-5
clone_size: .
v_call: TRBV18
cdr3_aa: CASSLQGDSNQPQHF
cdr3_nt: TGTGCCAGCTCACTTCAGGGAGATAGCAATCAGCCCCAGCATTTT